The source of this T cell receptor (beta chain) is a study of beta chain features in type 1 diabetes. Broader study findings: Type 1 diabetes patients had VDJ junctions that carried fewer insertions and more deletions. PCR might favor shorter templates, but any such skew would affect patients and controls equally.

The V gene's germline CDR1 is LNHNV and CDR2 YYDKDF (reference sequence). This CDR3 comprises 17 residues. V shed 2 bases, J shed 8 bases, and the junction held 14 bases outside the gene matches. Expressed TCRB transcripts were sequenced because the isolated RNA had all been reverse transcribed beforehand. Several million reads on average were seen across naive, central memory and regulatory T cell samples. Assay used: immunoSEQ multiplex PCR; TCRdb lists only in-frame clones, some missing. This repertoire shows about 450,000 clones, roughly 10% found once; its top ten account for about 0.045%. As regards this clone: The antigen is undetermined.

The TCR was taken from a woman under 30 in good health. Specimen: naive CD4+ T cells from blood. The V call is TRBV15, the J call TRBJ1-4; 7 nucleotides match TRBD1. CDR3 residues: CATSRPSGQARKEKLFF. The DNA of the CDR3 is TGTGCCACCAGCAGACCTTCCGGACAGGCAAGAAAGGAAAAACTGTTTTTT.